Included here is one T cell receptor beta chain sequence, with context. The data originate from a study of technical replicates of blood from several donors. The CDR3 is 18 residues long. Germline lookup yields CDR1 KGHSH and CDR2 LQKENI. V gave up 4 bases and J gave up 1 base; unmatched junction bases: 7. TCRdb's table, derived via immunoSEQ multiplex PCR, lists solely in-frame clones and lacks some. Altogether tens of thousands of clones are present, roughly 93% being singletons, with the ten largest covering around 4.2%. The receptor's source is a human donor in good health. Some clones in this sample may be carry-over from other donors' samples. This rearrangement joins TRBV18 to TRBJ2-6; TRBD2 aligns across 10 bases. Sequenced input: PBMCs. CDR3 coding DNA: TGTGCCAGCTCACGATTTAGCGGGAGGCTGTCTGGGGCCAACGTCCTGACTTTC. This translates into CASSRFSGRLSGANVLTF. Full variable domain (outside the CDR3, taken from reference TRBV18 and TRBJ2-6): NAGVMQNPRHLVRRRGQEARLRCSPMKGHSHVYWYRQLPEEGLKFMVYLQKENIIDESGMPKERFSAEFPKEGPSILRIQQVVRGDSAAYFCASSRFSGRLSGANVLTFGAGSRLTVL.